One and the same sample provided the 21 T cell receptor beta chains below, sequenced in a study of shared clonotypes between healthy human individuals. The method was immunoSEQ multiplex PCR; TCRdb's version includes in-frame clones alone and lacks a portion of them. In the table there are about 590,000 clones, around 95% of which are singletons. Naive CD8 cells lacked CD45RO, underwent positive selection for CCR7 and left out terminally differentiated effector memory CD45RA+ cells. The sequenced material came from naive CD8+ T cells sorted from blood. These receptor sequences come from a woman in her twenties or thirties in good health.

The CDR3 loop reads CASRITSGSSYEQYF. The CDR3 DNA follows: TGTGCCAGCCGAATCACAAGCGGGAGCTCCTACGAGCAGTACTTC. The chain recombines TRBV27 with TRBJ2-7; 8 positions agree with TRBD2. Trimming removed 8 bases from V and 0 bases from J; junction bases left unmatched: 9. Germline assignment: CDR1 MNHEY and CDR2 SMNVEV (reference sequence). This CDR3 has 15 residues.

The chain couples TRBV7-8 to TRBJ2-1, with 9 bases matching TRBD1. V lost 5 bases and J lost 7; bases outside the gene matches: 9. Germline CDR1 and CDR2: SGHVS and FQNEAQ. The CDR3 spans 15 residues. CDR3 DNA: TGTGCCAGCAGCCGGCGGGACAGGGTTGTAAATGAGCAGTTCTTC. It yields the protein CASSRRDRVVNEQFF.

V gene TRBV6-4 combines with J gene TRBJ2-1, with D perhaps TRBD2 (5 bases). This CDR3 is built from 15 residues. V dropped 3 bases and J dropped 4 bases, with 13 bases sitting between them. The germline CDR1 and CDR2 sequences are MRHNA and SNTAGT. The CDR3 bases are TGTGCCAGCAGTGAGTCAGGCCGGAGGTACAATGAGCAGTTCTTC. It encodes CASSESGRRYNEQFF.

The chain links TRBV27 to TRBJ1-6, with 7 bases lining up with TRBD1. V was clipped by 5 bases and J by 5 bases; unmatched bases: 6. This CDR3 region has 15 residues. Per germline, CDR1 MNHEY and CDR2 SMNVEV (reference sequence). CDR3 nucleotide sequence: TGTGCCAGCAGTCCCCTCGGGACAGATAATTCACCCCTCCACTTT. Protein product: CASSPLGTDNSPLHF.

V is TRBV7-8 and J is TRBJ2-2; 7 bases agree with TRBD2. The V and J ends lost 6 bases and 6 bases, in that order; junction bases with no gene match: 10. Germline V gene lookup returns CDR1 SGHVS and CDR2 FQNEAQ. The CDR3 has 15 amino acids. This CDR3 is CASRAGTMGAGELFF. The CDR3 bases are TGTGCCAGCAGGGCCGGGACTATGGGGGCCGGGGAGCTGTTTTTT.

CDR3 nucleotide sequence: TGTGCCAGCAGTTTAACCCTTAGGAGCTCCTACGAGCAGTACTTC. Encoded protein: CASSLTLRSSYEQYF. The gene calls are TRBV27 and TRBJ2-5; D uncertain. The J call may be mistaken, given a closer DNA end match to TRBJ2-7. This CDR3 is 15 amino acids long. Germline CDR1 and CDR2: MNHEY and SMNVEV (reference sequence).

The chain employs TRBV5-6 and TRBJ2-1, with D unclear. CDR1 is SGHDT and CDR2 is YYEEEE in the germline V gene. V lost 1 base and J 10 bases, leaving 6 bases between the germline ends. The CDR3 loop spans 11 amino acids. DNA of the CDR3: TGTGCCAGCAGCTTGTCTACGGAGCAGTTCTTC. Its translation is CASSLSTEQFF.

In its sample, this clone was seen once. The rearrangement joins TRBV10-3 to TRBJ2-7; possible D gene TRBD2, 6 bases. Germline-derived CDR1 and CDR2 are ENHRY and SYGVKD. This CDR3 is built from 17 residues. V lost 3 bases, J lost 0 bases, and 18 bases lay in between. The CDR3 DNA sequence: TGTGCCATCAGTGACCCTGAGGGACTCTCTAGCTCCTACGAGCAGTACTTC. Protein: CAISDPEGLSSSYEQYF.

This chain connects TRBV5-6 to TRBJ2-7; D not certain. Trimming cost V 1 base and J 0 bases, with 8 bases left between them. This CDR3 is 14 amino acids long. The germline V gene has CDR1 SGHDT and CDR2 YYEEEE. CDR3 nucleotides: TGTGCCAGCAGCTTGCAGGACGACTCCTACGAGCAGTACTTC. It translates to CASSLQDDSYEQYF. Full variable domain (missing parts from reference TRBV5-6 and TRBJ2-7): DAGVTQSPTHLIKTRGQQVTLRCSPKSGHDTVSWYQQALGQGPQFIFQYYEEEERQRGNFPDRFSGHQFPNYSSELNVNALLLGDSALYLCASSLQDDSYEQYFGPGTRLTVT.

This rearrangement joins TRBV5-6 to TRBJ2-7; 7 bases align to TRBD1. Looked up from germline, CDR1 is SGHDT and CDR2 is YYEEEE. CDR3 length equals 12 residues. V lost 4 bases to trimming and J lost 6 bases; unmatched junction nucleotides: 4. CDR3 sequence (DNA): TGTGCCAGCAGCCAACGACAGGGCGAGCAGTACTTC. Encoded protein: CASSQRQGEQYF.

The J gene is TRBJ1-6, the V gene TRBV4-1; no definite D call. V shed 0 bases and J shed 3 bases, with 12 bases lying between them. Germline V gene data show CDR1 as MGHRA and CDR2 as YSYEKL. The CDR3 runs 17 residues. This CDR3 is CASSQDEGGSYNSPLHF. The CDR3 bases are TGCGCCAGCAGCCAAGATGAGGGTGGTAGCTATAATTCACCCCTCCACTTT.

This chain uses TRBV7-6 with TRBJ2-5; D is perhaps TRBD2 (5 bases). The CDR3 runs 16 residues. V shed 2 bases and J shed 4 bases, with 17 bases lying between them. The V gene's germline CDR1 is SGHVS and CDR2 FNYEAQ. CDR3 nucleotides: TGTGCCAGCAGCTTATCCGGGATAGACTTCCCAGAGACCCAGTACTTC. Amino acids: CASSLSGIDFPETQYF.

V usage is TRBV2 and J usage is TRBJ2-7; the match to TRBD1 covers 7 bases. Germline-derived CDR1 and CDR2 are SNHLY and FYNNEI. This CDR3 region has 17 residues. The trim removed 0 bases at V and 6 bases at J, leaving 14 bases unmatched. The CDR3 nucleotides read TGTGCCAGCAGTGAAGCCCGTACAGGGGATTACAGCGGCGAGCAGTACTTC. Protein sequence: CASSEARTGDYSGEQYF.

The chain links TRBV9 to TRBJ2-1; 13 nucleotides line up with TRBD2. This CDR3 contains 15 residues. With V trimmed by 0 bases and J by 8 bases, 2 bases remained unmatched. The V gene's germline CDR1 is SGDLS and CDR2 YYNGEE. CDR3 sequence: CASSVGLAGGYEQFF. The CDR3 DNA is TGTGCCAGCAGCGTAGGACTAGCGGGAGGTTATGAGCAGTTCTTC.

The CDR3 region has the DNA TGTGCCAGCAGCTTATATCGAGTGGTGGAATACAATGAGCAGTTCTTC. Translation: CASSLYRVVEYNEQFF. J is TRBJ2-1 and V is TRBV11-2; no reliable D call. V was clipped by 2 bases and J by 4 bases, with 15 bases between them. The CDR3 loop spans 16 amino acids. Germline loops: CDR1 SGHAT, CDR2 FQNNGV.

This clone showed up just once. The chain couples TRBV23-1 to TRBJ1-5, with D hard to call. TRBV23-1 is assigned to the ORF class and has an uncertain function. The CDR3 length is 17 residues. Trimming cost V 0 bases and J 4 bases, with 16 bases left between them. CDR3 sequence reads: CASSQSSKTAPNQPQHF. DNA of the CDR3: TGCGCCAGCAGTCAATCTTCTAAAACAGCTCCGAATCAGCCCCAGCATTTT.

This chain joins TRBV28 and TRBJ1-3, with D maybe TRBD1 (6 bases). V lost 3 bases to trimming and J lost 0 bases, with 12 bases between them. Germline CDR1 reads MDHEN; CDR2 reads SYDVKM. The CDR3 totals 16 residues. The CDR3 is CASSFTGQSSGNTIYF. The DNA of the CDR3 is TGTGCCAGCAGTTTTACCGGACAGAGCTCTGGAAACACCATATATTTT.

This sequence joins TRBV2 and TRBJ1-2, with a possible D match to TRBD1 (5 bases). Germline CDR1 is SNHLY and CDR2 is FYNNEI. This CDR3 contains 13 residues. Trimming removed 6 bases from V and 7 bases from J, with 15 bases in between. The CDR3 sequence: CASSEGQGSGYTF. CDR3 DNA: TGTGCCAGCAGCGAGGGGCAGGGTAGTGGCTACACCTTC.

This sequence joins TRBV27 and TRBJ2-7; TRBD1 might be the D (6 bases). Germline values: CDR1 MNHEY, CDR2 SMNVEV (reference sequence). Trimming removed 5 bases from V and 0 bases from J, with 17 bases in between. The CDR3 is 16 amino acids. CDR3 in DNA: TGTGCCAGCAGTCGAGGCCCCGACAGGTTCTCCTACGAGCAGTACTTC. Translated: CASSRGPDRFSYEQYF.

This clone was counted once. The chain employs TRBV23-1 and TRBJ1-2; 8 positions match TRBD1. TRBV23-1 is given ORF status, its function remaining uncertain. The junction had 11 bases not matched to a gene; V was cut back by 0 bases and J by 8 bases. The CDR3 runs to 16 residues. DNA of the CDR3: TGCGCCAGCAGTCAATCCATCCGTCAGGGGGCGGTCGGCTACACCTTC. Translation gives CASSQSIRQGAVGYTF.

The chain employs TRBV7-9 and TRBJ2-7; D gene unclear. Germline V CDR1 and CDR2: SEHNR, FQNEAQ (reference sequence). The CDR3 has 12 amino acids. V gave up 5 bases and J gave up 6 bases, with 11 bases separating them. Written as DNA, the CDR3 is TGTGCCAGCAGCCTTGCGGTCGGCGAGCAGTACTTC. Amino acids: CASSLAVGEQYF. Complete variable domain (other parts from reference TRBV7-9 and TRBJ2-7): DTGVSQNPRHKITKRGQNVTFRCDPISEHNRLYWYRQTLGQGPEFLTYFQNEAQLEKSRLLSDRFSAERPKGSFSTLEIQRTEQGDSAMYLCASSLAVGEQYFGPGTRLTVT.